The clone carrying this T cell receptor (beta chain) occurred a few times. No antigen is known for it. The germline CDR1 and CDR2 sequences are SGHAT and FQNNGV. This CDR3 is built from 19 residues. V dropped 2 bases and J dropped 0; count of bases not matched to a gene: 12. This record comes from a study of cytomegalovirus exposure and HLA in healthy donors. Study-level points and caveats: In a later analysis, 16,951 TCR beta sequences were associated with HLA alleles at 0.05 false discovery rate.

The PCR used 60 Vbeta and 13 Jbeta primers. Profiled with immunoSEQ multiplex PCR; TCRdb holds only in-frame clones, not every one. Of around 140,000 clones listed, roughly three fifths are singletons. This receptor was obtained from a woman aged 55-75 years in good health and CMV-seronegative. The source material was PBMCs. V is TRBV11-2 and J is TRBJ2-5; 10 bases map to TRBD2. The CDR3 protein is CASSLWLAGAPRNQETQYF. As DNA, the CDR3 is TGTGCCAGCAGCTTATGGCTAGCGGGGGCCCCAAGAAACCAAGAGACCCAGTACTTC.